What follows are 19 T cell receptor beta chains derived from one specimen sequenced in a study of shared clonotypes between healthy human individuals. Repertoires were generated with immunoSEQ multiplex PCR, while TCRdb's copy carries only in-frame clones and drops some. The sample yields hundreds of thousands of clones, less than 80% seen once. The sample was PBMCs. Source of these receptors: a woman aged 40 to 55 in good health. Some clones in this sample may be carry-over from other donors' samples.

The V gene is TRBV15, the J gene TRBJ2-7; 7 nucleotides align to TRBD1. The V gene end was trimmed by 3 bases and the J gene end by 12 bases; junction bases not matched to a gene: 11. There are 13 residues in the CDR3. Germline-derived CDR1 and CDR2 are LNHNV and YYDKDF (reference sequence). The CDR3 loop reads CATSSETGTARYF. DNA of the CDR3: TGTGCCACCAGCAGTGAGACCGGGACAGCACGGTACTTC.

This clone was counted a few times. The chain is built from TRBV2 and TRBJ2-3, with D tentatively TRBD1 (7 bases). Germline values: CDR1 SNHLY, CDR2 FYNNEI. The CDR3 contains 15 residues. V was cut by 8 bases and J by 4 bases, with 19 bases left in between. The CDR3 nucleotides are TGTGCCAGCCGAAGGAGACAGGGCGGGGCAGATACGCAGTATTTT. Protein: CASRRRQGGADTQYF.

This clone was detected ten times or more. The V gene is TRBV28, the J gene TRBJ1-4, with D uncertain. Trimming took off 5 bases at V and 14 bases at J, with 15 bases between the two ends. The CDR3 has 12 residues. Looked up from germline, CDR1 is MDHEN and CDR2 is SYDVKM. The CDR3 sequence: CASSNYVVALFF. For the CDR3, the DNA is TGTGCCAGCAGTAACTATGTAGTGGCTCTGTTTTTT.

The V and J genes are TRBV6-6 and TRBJ1-2; TRBD1 aligns across 7 bases. Germline loops: CDR1 MNHNY, CDR2 SVGAGI (reference sequence). The V and J ends lost 8 bases and 2 bases, in that order; junction bases with no gene match: 2. The CDR3 has 12 residues. The CDR3 here is CASATGNYGYTF. The DNA of the CDR3 is TGTGCCAGCGCGACAGGGAACTATGGCTACACCTTC.

The J gene is TRBJ1-6, the V gene TRBV30; D is unclear. The germline V gene has CDR1 GTSNPN and CDR2 SVGIG (reference sequence). Trimming removed 4 bases at V and 8 bases at J, with 6 bases between. This CDR3 contains 11 residues. As DNA, the CDR3 is TGTGCCTGGAATGGCGATTCACCCCTCCACTTT. Translation gives CAWNGDSPLHF.

This rearrangement joins TRBV28 to TRBJ1-1, with 9 bases that match TRBD1. The length of the CDR3 is 14 residues. In germline, CDR1 is MDHEN, CDR2 SYDVKM. Germline trimming cut 3 bases from V and 9 bases from J; bases unmatched to any gene: 8. In DNA form, the CDR3 reads TGTGCCAGCAGTTTGGTGGGACAGGGTCTTAAAGCTTTCTTT. It specifies CASSLVGQGLKAFF. Supplemented by reference TRBV28 and TRBJ1-1, the full variable domain reads DVKVTQSSRYLVKRTGEKVFLECVQDMDHENMFWYRQDPGLGLRLIYFSYDVKMKEKGDIPEGYSVSREKKERFSLILESASTNQTSMYLCASSLVGQGLKAFFGQGTRLTVV.

The chain combines TRBV7-8 with TRBJ2-7; 8 positions agree with TRBD2. J lost 5 bases, V lost 3 bases, and 9 bases had no gene match. This CDR3 is built from 15 residues. The V gene's germline CDR1 is SGHVS and CDR2 FQNEAQ. Here the CDR3 DNA reads TGTGCCAGCAGCTTCAGAACCGGACTAGCCAACGAGCAGTACTTC. It is translated as CASSFRTGLANEQYF.

CDR3 nucleotides: TGTGCCAGCAGTTACCCCGGGACTAGGGGAACCGGGGAGCTGTTTTTT. Translated, it gives CASSYPGTRGTGELFF. V usage is TRBV6-5 and J usage is TRBJ2-2, with TRBD2 matching over 8 bases. V lost 2 bases, J lost 5 bases, and 7 bases stayed unmatched. Germline CDR1 and CDR2: MNHEY and SVGAGI. This CDR3 region has 16 residues.

The rearrangement joins TRBV7-9 to TRBJ1-2, with D maybe TRBD1 (5 bases). The V end was cut by 2 bases, the J end by 8 bases, with 15 bases between. Germline-derived CDR1 and CDR2 are SEHNR and FQNEAQ (reference sequence). This CDR3 is 14 amino acids long. The CDR3 region is CASSLSGTYGGYTF. The CDR3 bases are TGTGCCAGCAGCTTATCTGGGACTTACGGGGGCTACACCTTC. The full variable domain, in which reference TRBV7-9 and TRBJ1-2 provide the parts outside the CDR3, is DTGVSQNPRHKITKRGQNVTFRCDPISEHNRLYWYRQTLGQGPEFLTYFQNEAQLEKSRLLSDRFSAERPKGSFSTLEIQRTEQGDSAMYLCASSLSGTYGGYTFGSGTRLTVV.

The chain has TRBV7-7 and TRBJ1-5, with D tentatively TRBD1 (5 bases). The CDR3 is made up of 13 amino acids. Trimming removed 11 bases from V and 5 bases from J, with 16 bases in between. Germline loops: CDR1 SSHAT, CDR2 FNYEAQ (reference sequence). The CDR3 reads CAGAGTEDQPQHF. The CDR3 DNA is TGTGCCGGAGCTGGGACGGAGGATCAGCCCCAGCATTTT.

The chain couples TRBV19 to TRBJ1-1, with D tentatively TRBD1 (5 bases). Germline CDR1 and CDR2: LNHDA and SQIVND (reference sequence). CDR3 length: 12 amino acids. Trimming took off 5 bases at V and 11 bases at J, with 15 bases between the two ends. DNA of the CDR3: TGTGCCAGTAGTCCCTCAAGGGGCAGGGCTTTCTTT. It yields the protein CASSPSRGRAFF.

The chain employs TRBV19 and TRBJ1-5; D is unresolved. The germline CDR1 and CDR2 sequences are LNHDA and SQIVND (reference sequence). This CDR3 has 18 residues. V was clipped by 0 bases and J by 0 bases, with 15 bases between them. The CDR3 nucleotides read TGTGCCAGTAGTATAGATGGCAGGTCCCTCTATAGCAATCAGCCCCAGCATTTT. Translation gives CASSIDGRSLYSNQPQHF.

This sequence joins TRBV7-8 and TRBJ1-2; TRBD1 matches at 7 bases. Losses at the gene ends were 5 bases for V and 4 bases for J; bases not matched to a gene: 10. This CDR3 spans 15 amino acids. The V gene's germline CDR1 is SGHVS and CDR2 FQNEAQ. The CDR3 is CASSETGTAGYGYTF. CDR3 DNA sequence: TGTGCCAGCAGCGAGACCGGGACAGCTGGCTATGGCTACACCTTC.

This clone was observed many times. The chain couples TRBV6-5 to TRBJ2-3, with D possibly TRBD1 on 5 matching bases. The CDR3 contains 15 residues. The V end was cut by 2 bases, the J end by 0 bases, with 9 bases between. The V gene's germline CDR1 is MNHEY and CDR2 SVGAGI. CDR3: CASSYDSSSTDTQYF. Here the CDR3 DNA reads TGTGCCAGCAGTTACGACAGCTCCAGCACAGATACGCAGTATTTT.

The genes are TRBV6-4 and TRBJ1-1; D remains ambiguous. The CDR3 runs 13 residues. The V end was cut by 3 bases, the J end by 3 bases, with 8 bases between. Germline V gives CDR1 MRHNA, CDR2 SNTAGT. CDR3 sequence: CASSEGYYTEAFF. The CDR3 DNA sequence: TGTGCCAGCAGTGAGGGCTACTACACTGAAGCTTTCTTT.

In regard to this clone: Mismatch with germline at one junction end may stem from a read error. The chain uses TRBV11-2 and TRBJ2-4, with D perhaps matching TRBD1 (5 bases). The CDR3 has 20 amino acids. Germline assignment: CDR1 SGHAT and CDR2 FQNNGV. CDR3 DNA sequence: TGTGCCAGCAGCTTAGAGCCCATGACTTACAGGAGTAAGTCCAAAAACATTCGGTACTTC. This sequence encodes CASSLEPMTYRSKSKNIRYF.

The chain is built from TRBV10-3 and TRBJ2-7; 10 bases are a match to TRBD2. The V and J ends lost 4 bases and 7 bases, in that order; junction bases with no gene match: 4. Germline V gene sequence: CDR1 ENHRY, CDR2 SYGVKD. The CDR3 is 13 amino acids. The CDR3 reads CAISVRLAGEQYF. In DNA form, the CDR3 reads TGTGCCATCAGTGTTAGACTAGCGGGTGAGCAGTACTTC.

The chain links TRBV7-2 to TRBJ2-5, with a possible D match to TRBD1 (5 bases). The CDR3 covers 15 residues. Trimming shortened V by 5 bases and J by 1 base, and 14 bases separated the two germline ends. Germline CDR1 SGHTA, CDR2 FQGNSA. For the CDR3, the DNA is TGTGCCAGCAGCCGCGCCGCAGACAGCCAAGAGACCCAGTACTTC. As protein: CASSRAADSQETQYF.

This clone was recorded only once. The chain has TRBV2 and TRBJ1-5, with a weak D call TRBD1 (5 bases). Germline V gene lookup returns CDR1 SNHLY and CDR2 FYNNEI. This CDR3 has 13 amino acids. V dropped 8 bases and J dropped 6 bases, with 14 bases sitting between them. The CDR3 reads CASGNRGSQPQHF. CDR3 DNA sequence: TGTGCCAGCGGCAATCGGGGGTCTCAGCCCCAGCATTTT.